A single sample is the source of the 21 T cell receptor beta chains below, sequenced in a study of graft-versus-host responses after intestinal transplantation. Sequenced by immunoSEQ multiplex PCR; TCRdb stores in-frame clones only, minus some. The sample includes 30,000 or so clones, about four fifths of them seen just once. Which antigens these TCRs recognize remains unknown. Sequenced here: unstimulated CD8+ T cells sorted from spleen or lymph node cells, sampled before intestinal transplant. Source of these receptors: a human donor who received an intestinal transplant.

The CDR3 DNA sequence: TGTGCCAGCAGCTTGGAAGGCCTAGCGGGCTACAATGAGCAGTTCTTC. Its protein is CASSLEGLAGYNEQFF. The chain couples TRBV7-6 to TRBJ2-1; 8 nucleotides line up with TRBD2. This CDR3 spans 16 amino acids. V dropped 3 bases and J dropped 3; count of bases not matched to a gene: 7. Germline V CDR1 and CDR2: SGHVS, FNYEAQ.

This clone has a single count. The gene calls are TRBV28 and TRBJ2-1, with 15 nucleotides matching TRBD2. The CDR3 is 19 amino acids. From germline, CDR1 is MDHEN and CDR2 SYDVKM. Losses at the gene ends were 7 bases for V and 0 bases for J; bases not matched to a gene: 10. CDR3 nucleotide sequence: TGTGCCAGCACCGGACTAGCGGGAGGGCCCTGGGGCTCCTACAATGAGCAGTTCTTC. This sequence encodes CASTGLAGGPWGSYNEQFF.

This rearrangement joins TRBV4-1 to TRBJ1-1; D not resolved. This CDR3 has 14 residues. Trimming cost V 4 bases and J 1 base, with 10 bases left between them. Germline V gives CDR1 MGHRA, CDR2 YSYEKL. CDR3 amino acids: CASSRAEGNTEAFF. The CDR3 nucleotides read TGCGCCAGCAGCCGTGCGGAGGGGAACACTGAAGCTTTCTTT.

The genes are TRBV7-9 and TRBJ2-2; D is possibly TRBD1 (7 bases). Trimming took 5 bases from V and 5 from J, leaving 18 bases between them. The CDR3 has 16 amino acids. CDR1 is SEHNR and CDR2 is FQNEAQ in the germline V gene (reference sequence). Here the CDR3 DNA reads TGTGCCAGCAGCCAGGGGGGAGCCCTGGGGACCGGGGAGCTGTTTTTT. Translated: CASSQGGALGTGELFF.

The chain uses TRBV5-8 and TRBJ2-5; TRBD2 matches 9 bases. In germline, CDR1 is SGHTS, CDR2 YDEGEE. The CDR3 spans 17 residues. With V trimmed by 4 bases and J by 2 bases, 12 bases remained unmatched. The CDR3 DNA reads as TGTGCCAGCAGCCTACTACTGATAGCGGGGGTGCAAGAGACCCAGTACTTC. It is translated as CASSLLLIAGVQETQYF. Filled out from reference TRBV5-8 and TRBJ2-5, the complete variable domain reads EAGVTQSPTHLIKTRGQQATLRCSPISGHTSVYWYQQALGLGLQFLLWYDEGEERNRGNFPPRFSGRQFPNYSSELNVNALELEDSALYLCASSLLLIAGVQETQYFGPGTRLLVL.

This sequence joins TRBV27 and TRBJ2-1, with D possibly TRBD2 on 5 matching bases. Looked up from germline, CDR1 is MNHEY and CDR2 is SMNVEV (reference sequence). The CDR3 contains 16 residues. Trimming left V 4 bases short and J 4 bases short, with 17 bases between. The CDR3 nucleotides are TGTGCCAGCAGTTCCGTAGAGGGCCCCCCTTACAATGAGCAGTTCTTC. It specifies CASSSVEGPPYNEQFF.

The J gene is TRBJ1-1, the V gene TRBV10-1; possible D gene TRBD1, 5 bases. In germline, CDR1 is WNHNN, CDR2 SYGVQD (reference sequence). V lost 2 bases, J lost 4 bases, and 11 bases lay in between. This CDR3 has 14 residues. CDR3 residues: CASSEGQGGTEAFF. In nucleotides, the CDR3 is TGCGCCAGCAGTGAGGGGCAGGGCGGCACTGAAGCTTTCTTT.

V gene TRBV28 combines with J gene TRBJ1-5; 8 nucleotides agree with TRBD1. Germline V gene data show CDR1 as MDHEN and CDR2 as SYDVKM. The J segment lost 6 bases and the V segment lost 6 bases, leaving 10 bases of the junction unmatched. This CDR3 is 15 amino acids long. CDR3 region: CASSTTGDAGQPQHF. Here the CDR3 DNA reads TGTGCCAGCAGCACGACAGGGGATGCGGGTCAGCCCCAGCATTTT.

The V call is TRBV28, the J call TRBJ2-7, with D perhaps matching TRBD1 (5 bases). CDR3 length equals 17 residues. Germline-derived CDR1 and CDR2 are MDHEN and SYDVKM. Trimming took 2 bases from V and 3 from J, leaving 20 bases between them. CDR3 sequence reads: CASSLVGRGRNLYEQYF. As DNA, the CDR3 is TGTGCCAGCAGTTTAGTGGGGCGAGGTAGGAACCTCTACGAGCAGTACTTC.

The count of this clone is one. This sequence joins TRBV18 and TRBJ2-7; 11 nucleotides line up with TRBD1. The CDR3 loop spans 14 amino acids. CDR1 and CDR2 from the germline V gene are KGHSH and LQKENI. Trimming at V came to 3 bases and at J to 3 bases, leaving 1 base not matched to a gene. Here the CDR3 reads CASSPGTGGYEQYF. The CDR3 bases are TGTGCCAGCTCACCTGGGACAGGGGGCTACGAGCAGTACTTC.

The CDR3: CASSLTSGGRSYEQYF. The DNA for the CDR3 is TGCGCCAGCAGCCTGACGAGCGGGGGGCGCTCCTACGAGCAGTACTTC. This chain links TRBV5-1 with TRBJ2-7; 9 positions match TRBD2. This CDR3 is built from 16 residues. Trimming removed 4 bases from V and 0 bases from J; junction bases left unmatched: 8. The germline V gene encodes CDR1 SGHRS and CDR2 YFSETQ.

The rearrangement joins TRBV27 to TRBJ2-5; TRBD2 matches at 7 bases. Germline V gives CDR1 MNHEY, CDR2 SMNVEV (reference sequence). The trim removed 5 bases at V and 4 bases at J, leaving 10 bases unmatched. This CDR3 has 15 residues. This CDR3 is CASSAWEGPGETQYF. The CDR3 DNA follows: TGTGCCAGCAGTGCCTGGGAGGGGCCAGGAGAGACCCAGTACTTC.

The chain uses TRBV29-1 and TRBJ2-7, with 8 nucleotides matching TRBD2. V lost 6 bases to trimming and J lost 2 bases; unmatched junction nucleotides: 9. CDR1 and CDR2 (germline): SQVTM, ANQGSEA. This CDR3 has 14 amino acids. Here the CDR3 DNA reads TGCAGCGTGCGGGGGGCGGGGGGAACCTACGAGCAGTACTTC. Translated, it gives CSVRGAGGTYEQYF.

CDR3 amino acids: CATNDAGPNYGYTF. DNA of the CDR3: TGTGCCACCAACGACGCGGGCCCGAACTATGGCTACACCTTC. V gene TRBV15 combines with J gene TRBJ1-2; D not certain. Germline V gene lookup returns CDR1 LNHNV and CDR2 YYDKDF (reference sequence). This CDR3 region has 14 residues. The ends were cut back, 7 bases at V and 2 bases at J, with 14 bases in the middle.

The rearrangement uses TRBV5-1 and TRBJ2-5, with 10 positions matching TRBD1. Germline trimming cut 3 bases from V and 4 bases from J; bases unmatched to any gene: 6. The CDR3 contains 15 residues. Germline CDR1 is SGHRS and CDR2 is YFSETQ. The CDR3 region has the DNA TGCGCCAGCAGCTGGGGGGACAGGGGAGGAGAGACCCAGTACTTC. Translated, it gives CASSWGDRGGETQYF.

This chain joins TRBV5-4 and TRBJ2-2; no firm D call. The germline V gene encodes CDR1 SGHNT and CDR2 YYREEE (reference sequence). The CDR3 sequence is 11 residues long. Trimming removed 1 base from V and 7 bases from J, with 2 bases in between. The CDR3 DNA reads as TGTGCCAGCAGCTTGTACGGGGAGCTGTTTTTT. The encoded protein is CASSLYGELFF.

The chain combines TRBV10-3 with TRBJ2-7; 7 nucleotides match TRBD1. This CDR3 is built from 13 residues. V shed 8 bases and J 3 bases; nucleotides not matched to a gene: 7. Germline V gene lookup returns CDR1 ENHRY and CDR2 SYGVKD. CDR3 sequence reads: CAIPRDRYYEQYF. CDR3 coding DNA: TGTGCCATCCCGAGGGACAGATACTACGAGCAGTACTTC.

The CDR3 region is CASSIPGQINQPQHF. CDR3 coding DNA: TGTGCCAGTAGTATACCAGGGCAGATCAATCAGCCCCAGCATTTT. The chain carries TRBV19 and TRBJ1-5, with D possibly being TRBD1 (5 bases). V lost 2 bases and J 3 bases, leaving 11 bases between the germline ends. CDR3 length: 15 amino acids. Germline V CDR1 and CDR2: LNHDA, SQIVND (reference sequence).

The chain employs TRBV2 and TRBJ1-2; unclear D gene. V lost 1 base to trimming and J lost 4 bases, with 13 bases between them. Per the germline V gene, CDR1 is SNHLY and CDR2 is FYNNEI. This CDR3 is 15 amino acids long. CDR3 in DNA: TGTGCCAGCAGTGAAGAAGAGTTGGAGGTCTATGGCTACACCTTC. It is translated as CASSEEELEVYGYTF. Drawing the rest from reference TRBV2 and TRBJ1-2, the complete variable domain is EPEVTQTPSHQVTQMGQEVILRCVPISNHLYFYWYRQILGQKVEFLVSFYNNEISEKSEIFDDQFSVERPDGSNFTLKIRSTKLEDSAMYFCASSEEELEVYGYTFGSGTRLTVV.

This sequence joins TRBV6-5 and TRBJ1-2; no reliable D call. This CDR3 spans 15 amino acids. V was pared by 6 bases and J by 4 bases, with 18 bases between. Germline CDR1 is MNHEY and CDR2 is SVGAGI. CDR3 bases: TGTGCCAGCAGCCCCTCCGTTGGGGAGCTCTATGGCTACACCTTC. Translated, it gives CASSPSVGELYGYTF.

Within the sample, this clone is medium-sized. This sequence joins TRBV5-6 and TRBJ2-7, with D uncertain. Trimming shortened V by 7 bases and J by 1 base, and 9 bases separated the two germline ends. This CDR3 has 12 amino acids. Germline V gene lookup returns CDR1 SGHDT and CDR2 YYEEEE. This chain's CDR3 is CASHLSSYEQYF. CDR3 coding DNA: TGTGCCAGCCATCTCAGTTCCTACGAGCAGTACTTC.